This T cell receptor beta chain was documented in a study of T cells in Graves' hyperthyroidism and ophthalmopathy. About the study: Prior to any treatment, at the point of initial diagnosis, peripheral blood was collected.

Trimming cost V 3 bases and J 4 bases; bases outside gene matches: 3. CDR1 ENHRY and CDR2 SYGVKD come from the germline V gene. The CDR3 contains 15 residues. Researchers took RNA transcripts and amplified the TCR beta CDR3 regions from them. The TCR CDR3 first-round RT-PCR relied on the HTBI primer set. TCRdb reprocessed the multiplex PCR reads via MiXCR and lists one record per CDR3 protein. Altogether about 180,000 distinct CDR3 sequences are present, roughly 9.4% being singletons, with the ten largest covering around 20%. This clonotype was counted many times. Clinical symptoms, serum thyroxine and TRAb, thyroid ultrasound and orbital computed tomography together formed the diagnostic basis. Blood was sampled at initial diagnosis of hyperthyroidism, prior to onset of any ophthalmopathy symptoms.

This chain connects TRBV10-3 to TRBJ1-4, with 9 positions matching TRBD1. The material sequenced was blood. This sequence was found in a woman aged 18-29 years with Graves' hyperthyroidism that later progressed to Graves' ophthalmopathy. CDR3 in DNA: TGTGCCATCAGTGAAGGGACAGGGCGTAATGAAAAACTGTTTTTT. This sequence encodes CAISEGTGRNEKLFF.